This T cell receptor (beta chain) was recovered during a study of T cells in Graves' hyperthyroidism and ophthalmopathy. Study-level background: Blood from the periphery was taken at initial diagnosis, before any treatment.

In this sample, this clonotype turned up many times. Its cognate antigen is unknown. Thyroid ultrasound, orbital computed tomography, clinical symptoms, and serum thyroxine and TRAb underpinned diagnoses. RNA transcripts gave rise to amplified TCR beta CDR3 regions. Carried out on the TCR CDR3, a first-round RT-PCR used the HTBI primer set. TCRdb re-derived calls from the multiplex PCR reads in MiXCR, one entry per CDR3 protein. The sample consists of a few hundred thousand distinct CDR3 sequences, approximately 19% of them appearing once. Study-level findings and limits: Most clonotypes expanded in thyroid above 0.001 were likewise present in blood. Prediction of ophthalmopathy progression came a median around 6 months pre-onset.

The CDR3 sequence is 10 residues long. Germline V gene sequence: CDR1 SNHLY, CDR2 FYNNEI. V dropped 3 bases and J dropped 7 bases, with 3 bases sitting between them. The V call is TRBV2, the J call TRBJ1-1; D ambiguous. The receptor's source is a woman under 30 with Graves' hyperthyroidism. The sequenced material came from blood. CDR3 sequence (DNA): TGTGCCAGCAGTGAGAGTGAAGCTTTCTTT. This translates into CASSESEAFF.